Following are 6 T cell receptor beta chains from one sample sequenced in a study of spatial heterogeneity in lung cancer. Time point defined: blood at routine non-recurrence follow-up after resection. TCRs were sequenced from unsorted whole RNA of tumor, nontumor lung or PBMC. MiXCR, applied by TCRdb to the 5' RACE reads, yields one record per CDR3 protein. The sample comprises around 110,000 distinct CDR3 sequences, 9.5% to 15% of which are singletons, and over 15% rests with the top ten. The sequences come from PBMCs, collected at follow-up. These receptors were taken from a male donor with early-stage non-small cell lung cancer.

This clonotype showed up just a few times. This chain uses TRBV6-1 with TRBJ2-5; 8 bases agree with TRBD1. This CDR3 spans 17 amino acids. J gave up 6 bases and V 2 bases, and 14 bases lay outside the gene matches. Germline lookup yields CDR1 MNHNS and CDR2 SASEGT. CDR3 sequence: CASSENGQGSRVQTQYF. CDR3 coding DNA: TGTGCCAGCAGTGAAAACGGACAGGGCTCAAGGGTGCAGACCCAGTACTTC.

In this sample, this clonotype turned up a few times. The chain employs TRBV7-9 and TRBJ1-5; D ambiguous. The CDR3 loop spans 14 amino acids. Germline V CDR1 and CDR2: SEHNR, FQNEAQ (reference sequence). Trimming shortened V by 3 bases and J by 7 bases, and 13 bases separated the two germline ends. CDR3 amino acids: CASSFGPSGQPQHF. DNA of the CDR3: TGTGCCAGCAGCTTTGGGCCCAGCGGGCAGCCCCAGCATTTT.

This rearrangement joins TRBV5-1 to TRBJ1-2; 7 nucleotides match TRBD1. Losses at the gene ends were 4 bases for V and 4 bases for J; bases not matched to a gene: 7. The CDR3 totals 14 residues. The germline V gene has CDR1 SGHRS and CDR2 YFSETQ. The CDR3 is CASSLRQGGYGYTF. The CDR3 DNA reads as TGCGCCAGCAGCCTGAGACAGGGTGGCTATGGCTACACCTTC.

This clonotype was counted only a few times. This rearrangement joins TRBV11-3 to TRBJ2-2; the D gene is possibly TRBD1 (6 bases). This CDR3 region has 16 residues. V lost 3 bases, J lost 6 bases, and 17 bases lay in between. Germline V gene sequence: CDR1 SGHNT, CDR2 YENEEA. The DNA for the CDR3 is TGTGCCAGCAGCTTTGGGAGCAGGGGAAAGGCCGGGGAGCTGTTTTTT. This encodes CASSFGSRGKAGELFF.

This clonotype has a handful of counts. The chain carries TRBV28 and TRBJ1-4; D is perhaps TRBD1 (5 bases). The V and J ends lost 2 bases and 11 bases respectively, with 12 bases between them. Per the germline V gene, CDR1 is MDHEN and CDR2 is SYDVKM. The CDR3 spans 13 residues. In DNA form, the CDR3 reads TGTGCCAGCAGTTTAGAGGGGAGAGGGAAACTGTTTTTT. Residues: CASSLEGRGKLFF.

The V call is TRBV5-1, the J call TRBJ2-5; D uncertain. Deletions cut 2 bases from V and 1 base from J, with 6 bases between. Germline CDR1 reads SGHRS; CDR2 reads YFSETQ. The length of the CDR3 is 13 residues. The CDR3 DNA reads TGCGCCAGCAGCTTACCAACCCAAGAGACCCAGTACTTC. As protein: CASSLPTQETQYF.